This T cell receptor (beta chain) derives from a study of T cell changes during pregnancy in multiple sclerosis. Trimming took 3 bases from V and 6 from J, leaving 15 bases between them. The CDR3 sequence is 15 residues long. The germline V gene has CDR1 MRHNA and CDR2 SNTAGT. Profiling relied on immunoSEQ multiplex PCR, and the TCRdb table lists in-frame clones only, not all of them. The repertoire holds 60,000 to 75,000 clones, with 92% as singletons. The specimen was peripheral blood, collected in the second trimester of pregnancy. The TCR originated in a female donor with multiple sclerosis, enrolled in a pregnancy study. The gene calls are TRBV6-4 and TRBJ2-1; D might be TRBD2 (5 bases). CDR3 sequence reads: CASSETDTSGNEQFF. The CDR3 DNA sequence: TGTGCCAGCAGTGAGACCGACACAAGCGGCAATGAGCAGTTCTTC.